The 3 T cell receptor beta chains in this list originate from one sample, sequenced in a study of Graves' ophthalmopathy and Graves' hyperthyroidism. Amplification from RNA transcripts yielded the TCR beta CDR3 regions. In the first round, RT-PCR was carried out with HTBI primers, and a multiplex PCR formed the second round. TCRdb reprocessed the multiplex PCR reads via MiXCR and lists one record per CDR3 protein. In the table there are approximately 700,000 distinct CDR3 sequences, 35% to 50% of which are singletons. Material: peripheral blood. The source of these receptors is an adult man with Graves' ophthalmopathy.

The J gene is TRBJ2-7, the V gene TRBV6-5, with 8 positions matching TRBD1. The CDR3 covers 13 residues. With V trimmed by 2 bases and J by 6 bases, 3 bases remained unmatched. Germline lookup yields CDR1 MNHEY and CDR2 SVGAGI. In DNA form, the CDR3 reads TGTGCCAGCAGTTACGCGACAGGGGCCGAGCAGTACTTC. Its protein product is CASSYATGAEQYF.

For the CDR3, the DNA is TGTGCCAGCAGCGGGCGACAGGGACTGAACTATGGCTACACCTTC. It codes for CASSGRQGLNYGYTF. V and J are TRBV7-8 and TRBJ1-2, with 7 nucleotides matching TRBD1. The CDR3 runs to 15 residues. V shed 5 bases and J 2 bases; nucleotides not matched to a gene: 8. Germline assignment: CDR1 SGHVS and CDR2 FQNEAQ.

J is TRBJ1-5 and V is TRBV20-1; maybe TRBD1 (6 bases). Per germline, CDR1 DFQATT and CDR2 SNEGSKA (reference sequence). The ends were cut back, 6 bases at V and 2 bases at J, with 17 bases in the middle. The CDR3 consists of 15 residues. The CDR3 reads CSAEKAGGRNQPQHF. In DNA, the CDR3 is TGCAGTGCGGAGAAAGCGGGGGGCCGCAATCAGCCCCAGCATTTT.